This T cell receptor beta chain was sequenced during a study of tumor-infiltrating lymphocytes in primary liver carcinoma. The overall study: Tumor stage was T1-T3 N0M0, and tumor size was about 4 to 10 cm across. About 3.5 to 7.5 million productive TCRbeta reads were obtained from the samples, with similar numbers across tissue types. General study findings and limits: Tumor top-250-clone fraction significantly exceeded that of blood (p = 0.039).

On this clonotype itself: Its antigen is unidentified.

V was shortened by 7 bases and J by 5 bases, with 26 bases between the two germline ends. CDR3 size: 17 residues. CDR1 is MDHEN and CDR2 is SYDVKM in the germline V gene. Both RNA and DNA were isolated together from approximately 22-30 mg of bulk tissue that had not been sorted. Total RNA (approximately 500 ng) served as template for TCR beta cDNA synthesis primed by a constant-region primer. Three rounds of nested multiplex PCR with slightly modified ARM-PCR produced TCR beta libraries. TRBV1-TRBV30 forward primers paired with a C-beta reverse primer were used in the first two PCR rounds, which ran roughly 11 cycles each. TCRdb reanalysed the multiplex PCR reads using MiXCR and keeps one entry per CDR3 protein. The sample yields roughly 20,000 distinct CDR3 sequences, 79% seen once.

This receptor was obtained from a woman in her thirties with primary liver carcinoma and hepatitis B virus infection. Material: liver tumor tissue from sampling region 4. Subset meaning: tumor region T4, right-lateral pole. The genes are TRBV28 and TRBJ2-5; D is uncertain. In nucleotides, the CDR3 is TGTGCCAGCAATCCCCGGGCCCGGGCTAATCTCTTGGAGACCCAGTACTTC. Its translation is CASNPRARANLLETQYF.